This entry features one TCR beta chain sequence. What this receptor recognizes is not known. Base quality data are lacking; no much larger clone is found one base away. Receptor libraries were prepared by 5' RACE. Instrument used: Illumina HiSeq 2000. A universal primer binding site was added through template switching, and the final cDNA carried a unique molecular identifier so that TCR cDNA molecules could be counted accurately. First-strand cDNA for TCR alpha and beta chains was synthesized from specific primers in the conserved constant-segment region. To control for contamination, every cDNA library was double barcoded, receiving both a SMART-Mk sample barcode and Illumina barcodes. Two successive PCR steps introduced TruSeq adapter sequences along with Illumina sample barcodes. The TCR alpha and beta cDNA libraries were sequenced on the Illumina HiSeq platform using custom primers. Processing in the source paper ran as follows. MiGEC was used to process raw reads and extract unique molecular identifiers, and MiXCR was used to find CDR3 positions. For each individual, recombination models were inferred using an EM algorithm with the repgenHMM and IGoR tools. Shared clonotypes were analyzed with the tcR package in R, and sharing was normalized by the product of cloneset sizes. To study raw recombination free of thymic and clonal selection effects, out-of-frame nonproductive sequences were analyzed. Using fastp trimming at Q25 and MiXCR clonotype assembly, TCRdb reanalyzed the public sequencing data and kept in-frame beta chains. Every distinct CDR3 protein forms one entry, paired with its most common genes and DNA. TCRdb's processing, not the authors' own work, is the source of the V and J calls. The sample yields about 720,000 distinct CDR3 sequences; 15% to 20% were counted once. Around 14% of the sample is in the top ten clones.

The data belong to a study of identical twins (dated by TCRdb to the mid-2010s). Regarding the research as a whole: TCR alpha and beta repertoires from monozygotic twins, unrelated adults of various ages and cord blood were deep-sequenced to test whether fetal clonotypes persist. To rule out contamination, replicate twin experiments were performed at different times with different library preparation protocols.

Study-wide findings and limitations: Out-of-frame TCR alpha sharing in monozygotic twins was systematically underestimated by recombination models, whereas sharing between unrelated individuals was in agreement with the recombination models. Abundant cord blood beta clonotypes carried fewer insertions; young adult naive repertoires showed a weaker similar trend, while memory repertoires showed none. Compared with coincidental sharing between unrelated individuals, an excess of low generation-probability sequences was observed among out-of-frame TCR alpha sequences shared between twins. A weaker excess of twin sharing was found in beta out-of-frame sequences because the signal-to-noise ratio was lowered by fewer shared sequences. Conclusions relied on cross-sectional statistical analysis, since the same donors could not be followed over many years. Zero-insertion analyses could be partly confounded by invariant T cells such as MAIT and iNKT, though diverse VJ usage argued against such confounding for most clonotypes.

CDR1 and CDR2 (DFQATT, SNEGSKA) derive from the germline V gene (reference sequence). From cysteine to phenylalanine, the CDR3 is 15 amino acids long. Of all the DNA, just the CDR3 is kept, 45 bases in frame from base 1. Unmatched junction bases come to 7, with V trimmed by 0 bases and J by 9 bases. Every donor in the study was a healthy Caucasian. The twin cohort consisted of three pairs of female monozygotic twins, all aged about 18 to 29 years. Peripheral blood mononuclear cells were used as the source from which RNA for TCR libraries was isolated. This sample also appeared in a second study, on T cells expressing NK-cell markers. Looking at the second paper: Three sorted T-cell subsets (CD3+CD56+NKG2C+, CD3+CD56+NKG2C- and CD3+CD56-NKG2C+) from fewer than 10 donors had their TCR beta-chain repertoires profiled. Among the eight sequenced donors, only one was HCMV-seronegative, while the other seven were HCMV-seropositive. To restrict sorting to alphabetaTCR-expressing T cells, an anti-gammadeltaTCR antibody was added in several experiments. In more than five donors, the dominant CD3+CD56+NKG2C+ clonotypes were found to rank among the top 10 CD8+ clonotypes and to make up roughly 1.0-7.5% of CD8+ T cells. Those dominant clonotypes were again the most abundant among CD3+CD56-NKG2C+ cells in several donors, at roughly 28.3-65%. Whether the expanded NKG2C-expressing T cell clones were specific for HCMV antigens remained unclear. The eight sequenced donors were randomly selected healthy volunteers, three men and five women. HCMV-specific IgG was detected in serum with a commercial ELISA kit to determine HCMV serostatus. For six donors, unsorted PBMC were also used to sequence bulk peripheral blood T-cell repertoires. MIGEC handled demultiplexing of the reads and grouping by UMI, while MiTCR was used to assemble and quantify clonotypes. To exclude erroneous sequences, only TCR cDNA sequences supported by at least two reads were retained. The tcR package was used for downstream repertoire analysis, with clonotypes matched between fractions based on CDR3 nucleotide sequence plus V segment. VDJmatch was used to annotate antigen specificity against VDJdb, with one amino acid substitution in CDR3 permitted.

The material sequenced was PBMCs. The source of this sequence is a young woman in good health. This chain joins TRBV20-1 to TRBJ2-1, with 11 bases aligning to TRBD1. Here is the DNA: TGCAGTGCTAGAGATCCGGGACAGGGGGTGGTTGAGCAGTTCTTC. This is translated as CSARDPGQGVVEQFF.